The rows below give T cell receptor beta chains drawn from one sample of a study of T-cell memory formation after mild COVID-19. MiXCR, run by TCRdb on the 5' RACE reads, gives a single entry per CDR3 protein. The repertoire holds fewer than 90,000 distinct CDR3 sequences, with around 13% as singletons. Sample: PBMCs or a T cell subset sorted from them (not recorded which). These receptors were collected from a man in his late teens or twenties who had mild COVID-19 (a few samples of this study predate the infection). Cell type and time point are not known. Each CDR3 is given with its conserved first and last residue. A D gene is named only where the DNA matches it firmly. The size of a clone is reported for some rows only, either as once, few or many, or as a class for expanded clones.

>TRBJ1-5|TRBD1|many|TRBV7-2
CASTRQGEGSNQPQHF
TGTGCCAGCACCCGACAGGGGGAAGGTAGCAATCAGCCCCAGCATTTT
>TRBJ2-5|.|few|TRBV21-1
CASSSDRAPSETQYF
TGTGCCAGCAGCTCGGACAGGGCTCCCTCAGAGACCCAGTACTTC
>TRBJ1-5|TRBD1|few|TRBV7-2
CASSSTGIVDQPQHF
TGTGCCAGCAGCTCGACAGGGATCGTAGATCAGCCCCAGCATTTT
>TRBJ2-1|.|.|TRBV15
CATSRPSVEQFF
TGTGCCACCAGCAGGCCGTCGGTTGAGCAGTTCTTC
>TRBJ2-3|.|few|TRBV29-1
CSVTWGDPDTQYF
TGCAGCGTGACCTGGGGGGACCCAGATACGCAGTATTTT
>TRBJ1-2|.|.|TRBV21-1
CASSKGRTGDLYGYTF
TGTGCCAGCAGCAAAGGAAGGACAGGGGATCTCTATGGCTACACCTTC
>TRBJ1-1|.|many|TRBV7-2
CASSLDSYTEAFF
TGTGCCAGCAGCCTCGACAGCTACACTGAAGCTTTCTTT
>TRBJ1-2|.|few|TRBV6-5
CASSYSIPVFGYTF
TGTGCCAGCAGTTACTCGATACCAGTCTTTGGCTACACCTTC
>TRBJ2-7|.|few|TRBV6-2/TRBV6-3
CASSYPSYEQYF
TGTGCCAGCAGTTACCCCTCCTACGAGCAGTACTTC
>TRBJ2-1|TRBD2|.|TRBV5-6
CASSRPLAASYNEQFF
TGTGCCAGCAGCCGCCCCCTAGCGGCCTCCTACAATGAGCAGTTCTTC
>TRBJ1-1|.|.|TRBV7-3
CASSSSGAEAFF
TGTGCCAGCAGCTCATCGGGGGCTGAAGCTTTCTTT
>TRBJ1-5|.|.|TRBV2
CASSLNTGPCQPQHF
TGTGCCAGCAGTCTAAACACGGGGCCGTGTCAGCCCCAGCATTTT
>TRBJ1-1|.|few|TRBV9
CASSTGGGTEAFF
TGTGCCAGCAGCACGGGTGGAGGGACTGAAGCTTTCTTT
>TRBJ2-4|.|.|TRBV21-1
CASSPKNGGWRIQYF
TGTGCCAGCAGCCCTAAAAACGGGGGATGGCGCATTCAGTACTTC
>TRBJ1-1|.|.|TRBV7-6
CASSPDGGMTEAFF
TGTGCCAGCAGCCCAGACGGGGGGATGACTGAAGCTTTCTTT
>TRBJ2-7|.|.|TRBV7-9
CASSFTGFSYEQYF
TGTGCCAGCAGCTTCACAGGGTTTTCCTACGAGCAGTACTTC
>TRBJ1-1|.|.|TRBV12-3/TRBV12-4
CASSFLGGGAEAFF
TGTGCCAGCAGTTTCTTGGGGGGAGGAGCTGAAGCTTTCTTT
>TRBJ2-6|.|few|TRBV19
CASSIAANSGANVLTF
TGTGCCAGTAGTATAGCGGCGAACTCTGGGGCCAACGTCCTGACTTTC
>TRBJ2-1|.|few|TRBV6-2/TRBV6-3
CASSYSTANEQFF
TGTGCCAGCAGTTACTCCACAGCCAATGAGCAGTTCTTC
>TRBJ2-1|.|.|TRBV5-1
CASSLVTYNEQFF
TGCGCCAGCAGCTTGGTCACATACAATGAGCAGTTCTTC
>TRBJ2-5|TRBD1|few|TRBV4-1
CASSQTGGWSETQYF
TGCGCCAGCAGCCAAACAGGGGGATGGTCGGAGACCCAGTACTTC
>TRBJ2-7|.|once|TRBV9
CASSFGADRTYEQYF
TGTGCCAGCAGCTTCGGGGCCGACCGAACCTACGAGCAGTACTTC
>TRBJ1-5|.|.|TRBV7-8
CASSLERGWGQPQHF
TGTGCCAGCAGCTTAGAAAGAGGGTGGGGTCAGCCCCAGCATTTT
>TRBJ1-1|.|few|TRBV7-2
CASSFTSGAFF
TGTGCCAGCAGCTTTACATCGGGAGCTTTCTTT
>TRBJ2-6|.|.|TRBV6-1
CASSGTLSGANVLTF
TGTGCCAGCAGTGGGACTCTCTCTGGGGCCAACGTCCTGACTTTC
>TRBJ1-3|.|.|TRBV7-9
CASSLAGNTIYF
TGTGCCAGCAGCTTAGCAGGAAACACCATATATTTT
>TRBJ2-7|.|.|TRBV5-1
CASSASSARWIEQYF
TGCGCCAGCAGCGCCTCTAGCGCCCGTTGGATCGAGCAGTACTTC
>TRBJ2-3|.|few|TRBV6-2/TRBV6-3
CASKKSGLASTDTQYF
TGTGCCAGCAAGAAAAGCGGCCTCGCTAGCACAGATACGCAGTATTTT
>TRBJ1-3|.|.|TRBV15
CATSREGSSGNTIYF
TGTGCCACCAGCAGAGAAGGAAGTTCTGGAAACACCATATATTTT
>TRBJ2-3|TRBD2|few|TRBV5-1
CASSLGLAGVMDTQYF
TGCGCCAGCAGCTTGGGCTTAGCGGGGGTGATGGATACGCAGTATTTT
>TRBJ2-1|TRBD2|.|TRBV4-3
CASSQVLAGGQPYNEQFF
TGCGCCAGCAGCCAAGTCCTCGCGGGGGGTCAGCCCTACAATGAGCAGTTCTTC